These 16 T cell receptor beta chains share one sample of origin, sequenced in a study of shared clonotypes between healthy human individuals. Naivety among CD8 cells was defined by CD45RO negativity and positive CCR7 selection, thereby excluding terminally differentiated effector memory CD45RA+ cells. TCRdb's table, derived via immunoSEQ multiplex PCR, lists solely in-frame clones and lacks some. The table records some 580,000 clones, 95% to 98% of them present only once. The sample was naive CD8+ T cells sorted from blood. The source of these receptors is a young man in good health.

The chain combines TRBV6-4 with TRBJ2-6, with 7 bases that match TRBD2. The CDR3 runs 19 residues. J gave up 4 bases and V 3 bases, and 15 bases lay outside the gene matches. Per germline, CDR1 MRHNA and CDR2 SNTAGT. CDR3 region: CASSESAGVKVSGANVLTF. In nucleotides, the CDR3 is TGTGCCAGCAGTGAATCGGCGGGAGTAAAAGTGAGCGGGGCCAACGTCCTGACTTTC.

Concerning this clone: The sample contains more than one DNA sequence encoding this CDR3. This chain uses TRBV27 with TRBJ2-7, with D maybe TRBD2 (6 bases). Germline V gives CDR1 MNHEY, CDR2 SMNVEV (reference sequence). CDR3 length: 14 amino acids. V was pared by 3 bases and J by 2 bases, with 11 bases between. The DNA for the CDR3 is TGTGCCAGCAGTTTCGCGGGACGGGCCTACGAGCAGTACTTC. Translated, it gives CASSFAGRAYEQYF.

CDR3 DNA: TGTGCCAGCAGCTTAGGGGAGGTCGGGGTTTGGAGTGAAGCTTTCTTT. Translating gives CASSLGEVGVWSEAFF. The chain employs TRBV7-9 and TRBJ1-1; D is uncertain. The CDR3 extends over 16 amino acids. Germline V gene sequence: CDR1 SEHNR, CDR2 FQNEAQ (reference sequence). V lost 1 base to trimming and J lost 7 bases, with 19 bases between them.

The rearrangement joins TRBV6-1 to TRBJ2-1; no firm D call. The CDR3 contains 10 residues. Per germline, CDR1 MNHNS and CDR2 SASEGT. V was shortened by 10 bases and J by 7 bases, with 8 bases between the two germline ends. The CDR3: CATRRNEQFF. The DNA of the CDR3 is TGTGCCACCAGACGGAATGAGCAGTTCTTC.

This rearrangement joins TRBV7-8 to TRBJ2-7; a possible D gene is TRBD1 (5 bases). CDR1 and CDR2 (germline): SGHVS, FQNEAQ. Trimming left V 1 base short and J 6 bases short, with 10 bases between. The CDR3 has 13 residues. The CDR3 DNA reads TGTGCCAGCAGCTTAGATTCAGGGTTCGAGCAGTACTTC. Translation: CASSLDSGFEQYF.

The chain links TRBV28 to TRBJ2-7, with D possibly matching TRBD2 (6 bases). Deletions cut 5 bases from V and 1 base from J, with 12 bases between. Germline assignment: CDR1 MDHEN and CDR2 SYDVKM. The CDR3 has 14 residues. The CDR3 nucleotides are TGTGCCAGCAGTCAAAGGGACTCGTCCTACGAGCAGTACTTC. Its translation: CASSQRDSSYEQYF.

The genes are TRBV4-3 and TRBJ1-2; perhaps TRBD1 as D (5 bases). The CDR3 is made up of 15 amino acids. V gave up 4 bases and J gave up 6 bases, with 18 bases separating them. The germline V gene has CDR1 LGHNA and CDR2 YSLEER. CDR3 sequence: CASSRRDLRSDGYTF. The CDR3 bases are TGCGCCAGCAGCCGCAGGGACCTCCGATCGGATGGCTACACCTTC.

This rearrangement joins TRBV16 to TRBJ2-7; 11 nucleotides line up with TRBD2. The ends lost 4 bases at V and 2 bases at J; junction bases unmatched: 4. This CDR3 comprises 15 residues. The germline CDR1 and CDR2 sequences are KGHSY and FQNENV. The CDR3 DNA is TGTGCCAGCAGCCTCACTAGCGGGAGTGCCTACGAGCAGTACTTC. As protein: CASSLTSGSAYEQYF.

The J gene is TRBJ2-7, the V gene TRBV7-8; the D gene is possibly TRBD2 (6 bases). Trimming took 5 bases from V and 4 from J, leaving 18 bases between them. The germline V gene has CDR1 SGHVS and CDR2 FQNEAQ. This CDR3 comprises 15 residues. The CDR3 region is CASSPQVGGVYEQYF. In nucleotides, the CDR3 is TGTGCCAGCAGCCCACAGGTGGGAGGAGTATACGAGCAGTACTTC.

This chain uses TRBV9 with TRBJ2-3; D tentatively reads TRBD1 or TRBD2 (6 bases each). CDR3 length: 17 amino acids. CDR1 is SGDLS and CDR2 is YYNGEE in the germline V gene. V was clipped by 0 bases and J by 2 bases, with 16 bases between them. The CDR3 here is CASSVVASGAVTDTQYF. DNA for the CDR3: TGTGCCAGCAGCGTAGTCGCCTCGGGGGCGGTCACAGATACGCAGTATTTT.

J is TRBJ2-2 and V is TRBV9; no definite D call. The CDR3 consists of 12 residues. V dropped 0 bases and J dropped 7 bases, with 4 bases sitting between them. The V gene's germline CDR1 is SGDLS and CDR2 YYNGEE. The CDR3 bases are TGTGCCAGCAGCGTAGTCGGCGGGGAGCTGTTTTTT. This encodes CASSVVGGELFF. The full variable domain, in which reference TRBV9 and TRBJ2-2 provide the parts outside the CDR3, is DSGVTQTPKHLITATGQRVTLRCSPRSGDLSVYWYQQSLDQGLQFLIQYYNGEERAKGNILERFSAQQFPDLHSELNLSSLELGDSALYFCASSVVGGELFFGEGSRLTVL.

This clone was counted a single time. V and J are TRBV7-8 and TRBJ2-4; no reliable D call. The germline gives CDR1 SGHVS, CDR2 FQNEAQ. The CDR3 is made up of 11 amino acids. The V end was cut by 4 bases, the J end by 9 bases, with 7 bases between. The CDR3 sequence is CASSSRVIQYF. CDR3 in DNA: TGTGCCAGCAGCTCTCGTGTCATTCAGTACTTC.

The chain employs TRBV12-5 and TRBJ1-2; TRBD1 is a possible D gene (5 bases). The germline gives CDR1 LGHNT, CDR2 FRNRAP. The CDR3 contains 18 residues. The V end was cut by 2 bases, the J end by 8 bases, with 27 bases between. CDR3 region: CASGLPYRASGRGSGYTF. The CDR3 bases are TGTGCTAGTGGTTTGCCATACCGGGCCTCGGGGCGAGGGTCCGGCTACACCTTC. Using reference TRBV12-5 and TRBJ1-2 for the parts outside the CDR3, the full variable domain is DARVTQTPRHKVTEMGQEVTMRCQPILGHNTVFWYRQTMMQGLELLAYFRNRAPLDDSGMPKDRFSAEMPDATLATLKIQPSEPRDSAVYFCASGLPYRASGRGSGYTFGSGTRLTVV.

The chain is built from TRBV5-1 and TRBJ2-5; D may match TRBD1 or TRBD2 (5 bases each). V lost 0 bases to trimming and J lost 5 bases, with 23 bases between them. This CDR3 spans 18 amino acids. Looked up from germline, CDR1 is SGHRS and CDR2 is YFSETQ. The CDR3 reads CASSLAGASSVWVETQYF. CDR3 sequence (DNA): TGCGCCAGCAGCTTGGCCGGGGCTAGCTCGGTCTGGGTTGAGACCCAGTACTTC.

J is TRBJ2-1 and V is TRBV2, with a possible D match to TRBD1 (6 bases). CDR1 SNHLY and CDR2 FYNNEI come from the germline V gene. V gave up 6 bases and J gave up 8 bases, with 20 bases separating them. The CDR3 runs to 15 residues. The CDR3: CASSRPTSEGDEQFF. DNA for the CDR3: TGTGCCAGCAGCCGCCCCACTAGTGAGGGGGATGAGCAGTTCTTC. Full variable domain (remainder filled in from reference TRBV2 and TRBJ2-1): EPEVTQTPSHQVTQMGQEVILRCVPISNHLYFYWYRQILGQKVEFLVSFYNNEISEKSEIFDDQFSVERPDGSNFTLKIRSTKLEDSAMYFCASSRPTSEGDEQFFGPGTRLTVL.

V and J are TRBV29-1 and TRBJ2-5; TRBD1 might be the D (5 bases). Trimming shortened V by 1 base and J by 4 bases, and 13 bases separated the two germline ends. Germline CDR1 and CDR2: SQVTM and ANQGSEA. The CDR3 consists of 14 residues. CDR3 protein: CSVEGGQGLETQYF. CDR3 in DNA: TGCAGCGTTGAAGGGGGCCAGGGATTAGAGACCCAGTACTTC.